The entry that follows covers one T cell receptor (beta chain) sequence. Methods used by the authors: Researchers report that nucleated cell counts were estimated from reference gene primer amplification. The protocol was immunoSEQ multiplex PCR, while the TCRdb copy is restricted to in-frame clones and leaves out a portion. V and J calls and clone size are given by that table; D and trimming were obtained from the DNA. Among about 180,000 clones listed, over 75% were seen once. These data are taken from a study of blood T cell repertoires in COVID-19. Study summary: PBMCs, B-cell-depleted T cells, or T cells were the source of the cDNA or gDNA that made up the material.

V trimming: 6 bases; J trimming: 3 bases; junction bases outside the gene matches: 7. CDR1 is MNHEY and CDR2 is SMNVEV in the germline V gene (reference sequence). The CDR3 is 15 residues long. Across roughly 25 US areas, participants ranged in age from about 18 to 90 years. Participants were placed into cohorts based on the clinical history they reported. Sequenced sample: PBMCs or T cells enriched from blood (not recorded which). This sequence originates from a human donor with acute COVID-19. The donor label of this sample is uncertain. V and J are TRBV27 and TRBJ2-7, with 11 bases fitting TRBD2. The DNA of the CDR3 is TGTGCCAGCAGCCCCGGGACTAGCGGAGACTACGAGCAGTACTTC. It specifies CASSPGTSGDYEQYF.